This TCR beta chain was recorded in a study of cytomegalovirus exposure and HLA in healthy donors. Study-level information: The 130 or so validation repertoires used a platform that matched the one used for the approximately 700 first-cohort repertoires, as a later analysis reported.

Sequencing used immunoSEQ multiplex PCR; TCRdb keeps in-frame clones, though not all of them. The sample lists about 360,000 clones; around 86% were seen once. As regards this clone: Its antigen is as yet unknown.

The CDR3 extends over 14 amino acids. Per the germline V gene, CDR1 is SGHTA and CDR2 is FQGTGA. Trimming left V 4 bases short and J 8 bases short, with 17 bases between. Study results and caveats: Confirmation was obtained in vitro that a few CMV-associated chains are specific for CMV antigens. Cytomegalovirus association was listed for approximately 160 TCR beta chains. Some public TCRs appeared in many individuals, while most sequences were rare.

Sequencing used PBMCs. The chain combines TRBV7-3 with TRBJ1-2; the D gene is possibly TRBD1 (6 bases). The receptor was isolated from a woman younger than 30 in good health and CMV-seronegative. The DNA of the CDR3 is TGTGCCAGCAGCTCCTCACAGGCTGACAGGGGCTACACCTTC. Translated, it gives CASSSSQADRGYTF.